The 17 T cell receptor beta chains given below trace back to one sample, sequenced in a study of response to subunit inactivated influenza vaccine. TCRdb ran MiXCR on the RT-PCR reads and lists one entry per CDR3 protein. This table holds hundreds of thousands of distinct CDR3 sequences, roughly 20% found once. The sample here was PBMCs from blood, taken 5 days after vaccination. All receptors derive from a man aged 45-65 years who received an inactivated influenza vaccine.

The sample holds many counts of this clonotype. The gene calls are TRBV10-3 and TRBJ2-5; D is perhaps TRBD1 (5 bases). CDR1 is ENHRY, CDR2 SYGVKD, per germline. The CDR3 consists of 15 residues. Trimming took 0 bases from V and 1 from J, leaving 9 bases between them. CDR3 loop: CAISESRQPQETQYF. CDR3 coding DNA: TGTGCCATCAGTGAGTCTCGACAGCCCCAAGAGACCCAGTACTTC.

This clonotype was found many times. The CDR3 spells CATRPPSDGGNEQYF. CDR3 nucleotides: TGTGCCACCAGACCTCCGTCGGACGGTGGGAACGAGCAGTACTTC. The chain couples TRBV6-2 or TRBV6-3 to TRBJ2-7, with D unresolved. Germline V gene lookup returns CDR1 MNHEY and CDR2 SVGEGT. The CDR3 is 15 amino acids. V shed 10 bases and J shed 5 bases, with 24 bases lying between them.

Only a few counts were recorded for this clonotype. The chain recombines TRBV6-5 with TRBJ1-2; 7 nucleotides align to TRBD1. Trimming cost V 2 bases and J 6 bases; bases outside gene matches: 9. Germline V gene sequence: CDR1 MNHEY, CDR2 SVGAGI. The CDR3 runs to 15 residues. CDR3 coding DNA: TGTGCCAGCAGTTACCTGACGACAGGGCGCGATGGCTACACCTTC. Residues: CASSYLTTGRDGYTF.

This clonotype has a count of ten or more. V and J are TRBV6-1 and TRBJ2-1, with no clear D. The ends were cut back, 6 bases at V and 0 bases at J, with 12 bases in the middle. The CDR3 covers 15 residues. Germline CDR1 and CDR2: MNHNS and SASEGT. CDR3 coding DNA: TGTGCCAGCAGATCGCCCATGAGCTCCTACAATGAGCAGTTCTTC. It specifies CASRSPMSSYNEQFF.

This chain uses TRBV5-1 with TRBJ2-3; no reliable D call. Germline V gene data show CDR1 as SGHRS and CDR2 as YFSETQ. The V gene lost 1 base and the J gene lost 2 bases, with 5 bases spanning the gap. This CDR3 is 13 amino acids long. The CDR3 spells CASSLKLTDTQYF. The CDR3 DNA sequence: TGCGCCAGCAGCTTGAAGCTCACAGATACGCAGTATTTT. The full variable domain, with the rest looked up from reference TRBV5-1 and TRBJ2-3, is KAGVTQTPRYLIKTRGQQVTLSCSPISGHRSVSWYQQTPGQGLQFLFEYFSETQRNKGNFPGRFSGRQFSNSRSEMNVSTLELGDSALYLCASSLKLTDTQYFGPGTRLTVL.

There are a few counts of this clonotype. The chain links TRBV6-5 to TRBJ1-2; TRBD1 agrees at 7 bases. With 0 bases clipped from V and 9 bases from J, the junction kept 10 bases outside the gene matches. Germline V lookup: CDR1 MNHEY, CDR2 SVGAGI. CDR3 size: 15 residues. Here the CDR3 reads CASSYSSLDRWSYTF. The CDR3 bases are TGTGCCAGCAGTTACTCGTCCTTGGACAGGTGGAGCTACACCTTC.

V gene TRBV7-2 combines with J gene TRBJ2-7; D is uncertain. There are 13 residues in the CDR3. Germline CDR1 and CDR2: SGHTA and FQGNSA. The V end lost 1 base, the J end lost 6 bases, and 10 bases lay between the germline ends. The CDR3 sequence: CASSLGLVTEQYF. The CDR3 region has the DNA TGTGCCAGCAGCTTAGGGCTAGTTACCGAGCAGTACTTC.

This clonotype was detected ten times or more. The rearrangement links TRBV25-1 to TRBJ1-1; tentatively, D is TRBD1 (6 bases). V was clipped by 3 bases and J by 3 bases, with 14 bases between them. The CDR3 runs 15 residues. The germline V gene has CDR1 MGHDK and CDR2 SYGVNS. The CDR3, as DNA: TGTGCCAGCAGTGAGGGCAGGGGAGGGTACACTGAAGCTTTCTTT. As protein: CASSEGRGGYTEAFF.

This clonotype was observed at least ten times. The genes are TRBV29-1 and TRBJ2-6, with a tentative D call TRBD1 (5 bases). The V end was cut by 6 bases, the J end by 1 base, with 13 bases between. Germline lookup yields CDR1 SQVTM and CDR2 ANQGSEA. This CDR3 is built from 15 residues. The CDR3 coding sequence is TGCAGCGTCCCCTATCAGGGATCTGGGGCCAACGTCCTGACTTTC. Translation gives CSVPYQGSGANVLTF. Together with reference TRBV29-1 and TRBJ2-6, the CDR3 gives the full variable domain: SAVISQKPSRDICQRGTSLTIQCQVDSQVTMMFWYRQQPGQSLTLIATANQGSEATYESGFVIDKFPISRPNLTFSTLTVSNMSPEDSSIYLCSVPYQGSGANVLTFGAGSRLTVL.

This clonotype occurred a few times. The chain employs TRBV11-2 and TRBJ1-4; D remains ambiguous. V was pared by 4 bases and J by 0 bases, with 9 bases between. The germline gives CDR1 SGHAT, CDR2 FQNNGV. CDR3 length: 15 amino acids. For the CDR3, the DNA is TGTGCCAGCAGCTACGAACCGGCAACTAATGAAAAACTGTTTTTT. Its translation: CASSYEPATNEKLFF.

This clonotype has just a few counts. This rearrangement joins TRBV25-1 to TRBJ2-5; D unclear. V was cut by 6 bases and J by 4 bases, with 21 bases left in between. This CDR3 contains 16 residues. Per the germline V gene, CDR1 is MGHDK and CDR2 is SYGVNS. The CDR3 here is CASSKSGLGPAETQYF. CDR3 sequence (DNA): TGTGCCAGCAGCAAAAGTGGGCTGGGTCCGGCAGAGACCCAGTACTTC.

J is TRBJ2-4 and V is TRBV10-3, with 9 bases lining up with TRBD2. Germline CDR1 and CDR2: ENHRY and SYGVKD. V shed 0 bases and J 2 bases; nucleotides not matched to a gene: 5. This CDR3 has 17 amino acids. CDR3 DNA sequence: TGTGCCATCAGTGAGTCGTCAGCGGGGGGCTCCAAAAACATTCAGTACTTC. Translation gives CAISESSAGGSKNIQYF.

In its sample, this clonotype was seen many times. The chain has TRBV6-1 and TRBJ2-1, with 8 bases fitting TRBD1. The CDR3 length is 16 residues. The germline gives CDR1 MNHNS, CDR2 SASEGT. The V segment lost 4 bases and the J segment 1 base; nucleotides outside the gene matches: 6. The CDR3 spells CASSVRHRGSYNEQFF. The CDR3 bases are TGTGCCAGCAGTGTACGTCACAGGGGGTCCTACAATGAGCAGTTCTTC.

This clonotype was counted between two and nine times. The rearrangement joins TRBV7-2 to TRBJ1-4, with D possibly matching TRBD1 (6 bases). Per the germline V gene, CDR1 is SGHTA and CDR2 is FQGNSA. This CDR3 has 14 amino acids. The V end lost 5 bases, the J end lost 6 bases, and 13 bases lay between the germline ends. DNA of the CDR3: TGTGCCAGCAGCCTTGACAGGTTCGATGAAAAACTGTTTTTT. Amino acids: CASSLDRFDEKLFF.

The chain recombines TRBV20-1 with TRBJ2-1; 7 positions agree with TRBD2. V lost 3 bases to trimming and J lost 7 bases; unmatched junction nucleotides: 12. Germline lookup yields CDR1 DFQATT and CDR2 SNEGSKA (reference sequence). CDR3 length: 15 amino acids. CDR3 loop: CSARGGGSSGNEQFF. The CDR3 DNA follows: TGCAGTGCTAGGGGCGGCGGGAGCAGTGGGAATGAGCAGTTCTTC.

This clonotype was counted between two and nine times. V gene TRBV20-1 combines with J gene TRBJ2-2; D ambiguous. Trimming took 0 bases from V and 2 from J, leaving 13 bases between them. Per the germline V gene, CDR1 is DFQATT and CDR2 is SNEGSKA (reference sequence). The CDR3 has 16 amino acids. CDR3 bases: TGCAGTGCTAGAGATCGTGTGGGAAGAAACACCGGGGAGCTGTTTTTT. Residues: CSARDRVGRNTGELFF.

This clonotype came up a few times. V and J are TRBV3-1 and TRBJ2-2; TRBD2 is a possible D gene (5 bases). The CDR3 loop spans 15 amino acids. Trimming took 0 bases from V and 5 from J, leaving 10 bases between them. Looked up from germline, CDR1 is LGHDT and CDR2 is YNNKEL (reference sequence). The CDR3 is CASSQEVPGTGELFF. The DNA of the CDR3 is TGTGCCAGCAGCCAAGAAGTACCGGGGACCGGGGAGCTGTTTTTT.